The 17 T cell receptor beta chains presented below share a single source sample, sequenced in a study of blood T cells in healthy people across ages. The authors ran a second PCR of 7 to 11 cycles using a sample-barcoded 5' primer and a J-beta primer mix. TCRdb re-called the 5' RACE reads with MiXCR, one entry per CDR3 protein. Of hundreds of thousands of distinct CDR3 sequences listed, approximately 53% are singletons. The sequencing input was blood. The source of these receptors is a man aged 40-49 years in good health.

This clonotype has a count of ten or more. V and J are TRBV3-1 and TRBJ2-6; weak D call: TRBD1 (6 bases). Germline values: CDR1 LGHDT, CDR2 YNNKEL (reference sequence). The CDR3 is 15 amino acids. V was trimmed by 1 base and J by 4 bases, leaving 8 bases between them. The CDR3 spells CASSQGGTGANVLTF. CDR3 DNA sequence: TGTGCCAGCAGCCAAGGGGGGACAGGGGCCAACGTCCTGACTTTC. Variable domain in full (rest from reference TRBV3-1 and TRBJ2-6): DTAVSQTPKYLVTQMGNDKSIKCEQNLGHDTMYWYKQDSKKFLKIMFSYNNKELIINETVPNRFSPKSPDKAHLNLHINSLELGDSAVYFCASSQGGTGANVLTFGAGSRLTVL.

The V call is TRBV10-3, the J call TRBJ2-7; no clear D. Trimming removed 8 bases from V and 4 bases from J, with 12 bases in between. The CDR3 sequence is 12 residues long. The germline V gene encodes CDR1 ENHRY and CDR2 SYGVKD. In DNA, the CDR3 is TGTGCCATCGGCAACTCCGGGTACGAGCAGTACTTC. Translation: CAIGNSGYEQYF.

This clonotype has more than one count but fewer than ten. V usage is TRBV28 and J usage is TRBJ2-6; D is perhaps TRBD2 (5 bases). The CDR3 loop spans 14 amino acids. Germline V lookup: CDR1 MDHEN, CDR2 SYDVKM. V dropped 2 bases and J dropped 4 bases, with 6 bases sitting between them. The CDR3: CASSLRGGANVLTF. Written as DNA, the CDR3 is TGTGCCAGCAGTTTACGGGGAGGGGCCAACGTCCTGACTTTC.

V gene TRBV2 combines with J gene TRBJ2-4; D gene unclear. This CDR3 comprises 14 residues. Per germline, CDR1 SNHLY and CDR2 FYNNEI. The V and J ends lost 6 bases and 0 bases respectively, with 9 bases between them. CDR3 DNA sequence: TGTGCCAGCAGGATACGCTCAGCCAAAAACATTCAGTACTTC. Translating it yields CASRIRSAKNIQYF.

The chain employs TRBV4-2 and TRBJ1-1; unclear D gene. The CDR3 is made up of 14 amino acids. Germline CDR1 reads LGHNA; CDR2 reads YNFKEQ. V was shortened by 4 bases and J by 1 base, with 10 bases between the two germline ends. The CDR3 DNA sequence: TGTGCCAGCAGCCTCCCGAGGTCGAACACTGAAGCTTTCTTT. This translates into CASSLPRSNTEAFF.

This clonotype has a handful of counts. The rearrangement uses TRBV4-3 and TRBJ2-4; weak D call: TRBD1 (5 bases). Germline V gene sequence: CDR1 LGHNA, CDR2 YSLEER. Trimming left V 0 bases short and J 0 bases short, with 15 bases between. This CDR3 comprises 18 residues. The chain's CDR3 is CASSQDQDSYLAKNIQYF. The DNA of the CDR3 is TGCGCCAGCAGCCAAGACCAAGACAGCTACCTAGCCAAAAACATTCAGTACTTC.

The V gene is TRBV4-2, the J gene TRBJ1-1, with a weak D call TRBD1 (5 bases). The V gene lost 1 base and the J gene lost 0 bases, with 9 bases spanning the gap. The length of the CDR3 is 15 residues. CDR1 is LGHNA, CDR2 YNFKEQ, per germline. CDR3 sequence reads: CASSQVSGMNTEAFF. The DNA for the CDR3 is TGTGCCAGCAGCCAAGTATCAGGGATGAACACTGAAGCTTTCTTT.

The gene calls are TRBV27 and TRBJ2-3; the D gene is possibly TRBD1 (5 bases). V shed 3 bases and J shed 5 bases, with 9 bases lying between them. Germline V gives CDR1 MNHEY, CDR2 SMNVEV (reference sequence). There are 13 residues in the CDR3. CDR3 bases: TGTGCCAGCAGTTTTTTAAGGGGAGATACGCAGTATTTT. Its translation: CASSFLRGDTQYF.

This sequence joins TRBV10-3 and TRBJ1-2; 8 nucleotides line up with TRBD1. J gave up 4 bases and V 3 bases, and 10 bases lay outside the gene matches. The CDR3 spans 16 residues. Germline values: CDR1 ENHRY, CDR2 SYGVKD. In nucleotides, the CDR3 is TGTGCCATCAGTGAACAGGGGGTCCCCCGCGGCTATGGCTACACCTTC. Translation: CAISEQGVPRGYGYTF.

The chain joins TRBV27 to TRBJ2-4, with 7 positions matching TRBD2. The closer fit of TRBJ2-7 to the DNA end suggests the J call may be wrong. CDR3 length: 19 residues. Germline CDR1 MNHEY, CDR2 SMNVEV (reference sequence). The CDR3 DNA sequence: TGTGCCAGCAGTTACCGAAGGCTTAGCGGGTTTGAGGGGTCCTACGAGCAGTACTTC. It encodes CASSYRRLSGFEGSYEQYF.

The gene calls are TRBV7-2 and TRBJ2-1; TRBD2 aligns across 8 bases. Germline V CDR1 and CDR2: SGHTA, FQGNSA. CDR3 length equals 16 residues. With V trimmed by 1 base and J by 9 bases, 11 bases remained unmatched. The CDR3 reads CASSLGSGRFLGEQFF. CDR3 nucleotides: TGTGCCAGCAGCTTAGGGAGCGGGAGATTTCTAGGTGAGCAGTTCTTC.

This chain connects TRBV7-9 to TRBJ1-2, with D perhaps matching TRBD1 (5 bases). The germline gives CDR1 SEHNR, CDR2 FQNEAQ (reference sequence). Deletions cut 6 bases from V and 7 bases from J, with 21 bases between. The CDR3 has 15 residues. CDR3 sequence reads: CASSNMGIGTSGYTF. DNA of the CDR3: TGTGCCAGCAGTAACATGGGTATAGGGACTTCTGGCTACACCTTC.

This clonotype was detected many times. The V gene is TRBV27, the J gene TRBJ2-2; possibly TRBD1 for D (6 bases). Germline V gives CDR1 MNHEY, CDR2 SMNVEV (reference sequence). Trimming stripped 5 bases from V and 1 base from J, with 8 bases between. The CDR3 covers 14 residues. The CDR3 DNA is TGTGCCAGCAGTCCGGACAGGAACACCGGGGAGCTGTTTTTT. Protein: CASSPDRNTGELFF.

This clonotype was counted between two and nine times. The chain joins TRBV20-1 to TRBJ2-7; D gene ambiguous. The CDR3 contains 13 residues. Germline values: CDR1 DFQATT, CDR2 SNEGSKA (reference sequence). V lost 5 bases and J lost 1, with 12 bases in between. CDR3 amino acids: CSAPIVGSYEQYF. The CDR3 coding sequence is TGCAGTGCTCCCATCGTGGGTTCCTACGAGCAGTACTTC.

The chain links TRBV24-1 to TRBJ2-1; 13 positions agree with TRBD2. After removal of 4 bases from V and 2 bases from J, the junction contained 7 bases not matched to a gene. CDR3 size: 18 residues. Per the germline V gene, CDR1 is KGHDR and CDR2 is SFDVKD. The CDR3 sequence is CATSDNRLAGGTYNEQFF. CDR3 DNA: TGTGCCACCAGTGACAACAGACTAGCGGGAGGAACCTACAATGAGCAGTTCTTC.

This clonotype appeared a few times. The CDR3 DNA reads TGTGCCAGCAGTAATACTCCCTGGGGTGAGCAGTTCTTC. Residues: CASSNTPWGEQFF. V is TRBV28 and J is TRBJ2-1; no clear D. CDR3 length equals 13 residues. The ends were cut back, 5 bases at V and 9 bases at J, with 14 bases in the middle. Germline V gene data show CDR1 as MDHEN and CDR2 as SYDVKM.

CDR3 protein: CSAFTAGDEKLFF. The CDR3 DNA follows: TGCAGTGCTTTCACGGCAGGGGATGAAAAACTGTTTTTT. The rearrangement links TRBV20-1 to TRBJ1-4, with D perhaps matching TRBD1 (6 bases). Per germline, CDR1 DFQATT and CDR2 SNEGSKA (reference sequence). CDR3 length: 13 amino acids. The V end was cut by 5 bases, the J end by 6 bases, with 13 bases between.